This T cell receptor beta chain was identified during a study of preoperative IRX-2 immunotherapy in early breast cancer. TCRdb's copy holds only in-frame clones and misses some; the assay was immunoSEQ multiplex PCR. The sample has under 40,000 clones; around nine tenths are singletons. Treatment reported: preoperative locoregional IRX-2 cytokine immunotherapy. Patients received preoperative, locoregional IRX-2 cytokine immunotherapy in a phase Ib study. With 2 bases removed from V and 0 bases from J, the gap between germline ends came to 13 bases. This CDR3 contains 16 residues. CDR1 and CDR2 from the germline V gene are SGHNT and YENEEA.

Sequenced material: tumor tissue, taken after IRX-2 immunotherapy. The chain uses TRBV11-3 and TRBJ2-5; D perhaps matches TRBD2 (5 bases). The sequence was obtained from a human donor with breast cancer. This CDR3 reads CASSLMGRGNQETQYF. In DNA form, the CDR3 reads TGTGCCAGCAGCTTAATGGGTCGGGGAAACCAAGAGACCCAGTACTTC.